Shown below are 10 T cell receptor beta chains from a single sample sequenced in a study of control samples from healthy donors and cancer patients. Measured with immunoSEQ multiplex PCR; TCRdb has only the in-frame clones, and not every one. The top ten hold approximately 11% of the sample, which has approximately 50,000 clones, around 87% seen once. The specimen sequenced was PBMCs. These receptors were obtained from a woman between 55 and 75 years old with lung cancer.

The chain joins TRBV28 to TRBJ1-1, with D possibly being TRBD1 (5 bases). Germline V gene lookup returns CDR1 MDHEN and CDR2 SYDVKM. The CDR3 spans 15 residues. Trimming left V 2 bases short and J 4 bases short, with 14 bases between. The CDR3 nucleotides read TGTGCCAGCAGTTTAGGAGGGCGGGGGAGCACTGAAGCTTTCTTT. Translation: CASSLGGRGSTEAFF.

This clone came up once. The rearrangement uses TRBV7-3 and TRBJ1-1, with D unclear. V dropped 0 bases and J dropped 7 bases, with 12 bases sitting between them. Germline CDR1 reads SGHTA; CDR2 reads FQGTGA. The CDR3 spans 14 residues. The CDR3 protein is CASSLTSGSFEAFF. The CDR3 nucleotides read TGTGCCAGCAGCTTAACATCGGGGAGTTTTGAAGCTTTCTTT.

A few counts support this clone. The CDR3 reads CASSLGRGGHNEQFF. The CDR3, as DNA: TGTGCCAGCAGCTTAGGACGGGGGGGCCACAATGAGCAGTTCTTC. This chain uses TRBV11-2 with TRBJ2-1; 8 bases map to TRBD2. Germline V gene data show CDR1 as SGHAT and CDR2 as FQNNGV. Germline trimming cut 1 base from V and 5 bases from J; bases unmatched to any gene: 4. The CDR3 covers 15 residues.

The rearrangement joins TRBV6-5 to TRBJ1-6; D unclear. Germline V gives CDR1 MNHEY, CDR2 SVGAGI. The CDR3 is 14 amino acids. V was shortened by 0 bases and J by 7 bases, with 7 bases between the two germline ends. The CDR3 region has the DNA TGTGCCAGCAGTTACTCGGCCACGAATTCACCCCTCCACTTT. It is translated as CASSYSATNSPLHF.

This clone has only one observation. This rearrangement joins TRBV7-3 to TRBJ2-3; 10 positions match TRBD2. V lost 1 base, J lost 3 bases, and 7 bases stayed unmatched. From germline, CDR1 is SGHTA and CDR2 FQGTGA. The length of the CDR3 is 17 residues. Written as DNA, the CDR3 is TGTGCCAGCAGCTTAATCCCAGGACTAGCGGATACAGATACGCAGTATTTT. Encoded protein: CASSLIPGLADTDTQYF.

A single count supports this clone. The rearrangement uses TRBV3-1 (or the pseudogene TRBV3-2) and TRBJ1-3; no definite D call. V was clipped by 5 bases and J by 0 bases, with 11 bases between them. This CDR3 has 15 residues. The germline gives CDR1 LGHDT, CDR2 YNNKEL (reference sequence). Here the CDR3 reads CASSWETVSGNTIYF. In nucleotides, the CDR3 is TGTGCCAGCAGCTGGGAAACAGTCTCTGGAAACACCATATATTTT.

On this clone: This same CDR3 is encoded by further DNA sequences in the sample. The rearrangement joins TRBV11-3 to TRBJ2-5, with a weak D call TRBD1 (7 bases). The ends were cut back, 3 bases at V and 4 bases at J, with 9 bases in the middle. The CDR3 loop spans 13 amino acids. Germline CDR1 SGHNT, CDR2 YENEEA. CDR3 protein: CASSLQGGETQYF. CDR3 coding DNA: TGTGCCAGCAGCTTGCAGGGGGGAGAGACCCAGTACTTC.

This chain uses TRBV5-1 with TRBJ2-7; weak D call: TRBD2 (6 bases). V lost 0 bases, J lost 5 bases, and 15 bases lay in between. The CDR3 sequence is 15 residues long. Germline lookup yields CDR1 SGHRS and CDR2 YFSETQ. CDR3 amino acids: CASSLAGRGTNEQYF. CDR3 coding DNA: TGCGCCAGCAGCTTGGCCGGCCGGGGGACCAACGAGCAGTACTTC.

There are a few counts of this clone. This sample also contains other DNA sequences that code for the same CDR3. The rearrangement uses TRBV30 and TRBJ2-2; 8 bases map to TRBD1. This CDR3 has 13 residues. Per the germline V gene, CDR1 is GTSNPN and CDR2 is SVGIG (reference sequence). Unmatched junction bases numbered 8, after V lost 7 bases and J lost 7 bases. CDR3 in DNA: TGTGCCTTGGGGGGACAGGCGATCGGGGAGCTGTTTTTT. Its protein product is CALGGQAIGELFF.

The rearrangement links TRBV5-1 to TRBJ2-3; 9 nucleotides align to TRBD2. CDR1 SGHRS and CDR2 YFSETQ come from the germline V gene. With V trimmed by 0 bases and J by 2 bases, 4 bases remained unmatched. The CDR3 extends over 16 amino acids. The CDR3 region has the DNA TGCGCCAGCAGCTTGGCACTAGCGGGTTACACAGATACGCAGTATTTT. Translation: CASSLALAGYTDTQYF.